The clone carrying this TCR beta chain has a count of ten or more. The CDR3 length is 13 residues. Trimming took off 1 base at V and 7 bases at J, with 11 bases between the two ends. Germline values: CDR1 SQVTM, CDR2 ANQGSEA. This sample stems from a study of glioma-infiltrating T cells. Using RNA template, CDR3s of TCR alpha and beta were amplified with iRepertoire arm-PCR. One entry per CDR3 protein, called by TCRdb with MiXCR from the multiplex PCR reads. The table has 150,000 to 200,000 distinct CDR3 sequences, approximately 30% seen once. The genes are TRBV29-1 and TRBJ2-1; maybe TRBD1 (5 bases). The sample was glioma tissue, nonneoplastic brain tissue, or PBMCs (not recorded which). The source of this sequence is a human donor with low-grade glioma or glioblastoma, undergoing nonglioma brain surgery, or in good health (not recorded which). The CDR3 loop is CSVEAWQGNEQFF. The CDR3 nucleotides are TGCAGCGTTGAAGCGTGGCAGGGTAATGAGCAGTTCTTC.